The rows below give T cell receptor beta chains drawn from one sample of a study of blood T cell repertoires in COVID-19. Profiled with immunoSEQ multiplex PCR; TCRdb holds only in-frame clones, not every one. In the table there are tens of thousands of clones, 86% of which are singletons. Sequenced material: peripheral blood. The receptor set was obtained from an elderly man in a cohort sampled during active COVID-19. Each CDR3 is given with its conserved first and last residue. The order of the fields is D gene, clone size, J gene, V gene, CDR3 protein, CDR3 DNA. A D gene is named only where the DNA matches it firmly. Size is omitted from some rows. Given values are once, few, many or a class for expanded clones.

D gene: TRBD2
clone size: NA
J gene: TRBJ2-3
V gene: TRBV7-2
CDR3 protein: CASGVAGGADTQYF
CDR3 DNA: TGTGCCAGCGGGGTAGCGGGGGGGGCAGATACGCAGTATTTT

D gene: NA
clone size: NA
J gene: TRBJ2-1
V gene: TRBV9
CDR3 protein: CASSPRDSLRDNEQFF
CDR3 DNA: TGTGCCAGCAGCCCTCGGGACTCCCTAAGGGACAATGAGCAGTTCTTC

D gene: TRBD2
clone size: once
J gene: TRBJ2-5
V gene: TRBV29-1
CDR3 protein: CSVEGGVNQYQETQYF
CDR3 DNA: TGCAGCGTTGAGGGGGGGGTAAACCAGTACCAAGAGACCCAGTACTTC

D gene: TRBD2
clone size: NA
J gene: TRBJ2-1
V gene: TRBV3-1/TRBV3-2
CDR3 protein: CASSQTGGYNEQFF
CDR3 DNA: TGTGCCAGCAGCCAAACGGGGGGGTACAATGAGCAGTTCTTC

D gene: NA
clone size: NA
J gene: TRBJ2-5
V gene: TRBV2
CDR3 protein: CASSRRDSLMYF
CDR3 DNA: TGTGCCAGCAGTCGAAGGGACTCACTTATGTACTTC

D gene: TRBD1
clone size: NA
J gene: TRBJ1-5
V gene: TRBV10-3
CDR3 protein: CAIRRTGLNQPQHF
CDR3 DNA: TGTGCCATCAGACGGACAGGGCTCAATCAGCCCCAGCATTTT

D gene: TRBD2
clone size: NA
J gene: TRBJ2-5
V gene: TRBV5-1
CDR3 protein: CASSAGTSRQTQYF
CDR3 DNA: TGCGCCAGCAGCGCCGGGACTAGCCGGCAGACCCAGTACTTC

D gene: TRBD1
clone size: NA
J gene: TRBJ1-1
V gene: TRBV28
CDR3 protein: CASRSPDRRGTEAFF
CDR3 DNA: TGTGCCAGCAGGTCCCCGGACAGGAGGGGTACTGAAGCTTTCTTT

D gene: TRBD1
clone size: NA
J gene: TRBJ1-4
V gene: TRBV2
CDR3 protein: CASTGPDRGSEKLFF
CDR3 DNA: TGTGCCAGCACCGGGCCGGACAGGGGCAGTGAAAAACTGTTTTTT

D gene: NA
clone size: NA
J gene: TRBJ1-2
V gene: TRBV12-3/TRBV12-4
CDR3 protein: CASSFGGLGYTF
CDR3 DNA: TGTGCCAGCAGTTTTGGGGGGTTGGGCTACACCTTC

D gene: TRBD1
clone size: medium-sized
J gene: TRBJ2-1
V gene: TRBV18
CDR3 protein: CASSPSPGQGNNEQFF
CDR3 DNA: TGTGCCAGCTCACCGTCACCGGGACAGGGGAACAATGAGCAGTTCTTC

D gene: TRBD1
clone size: NA
J gene: TRBJ1-3
V gene: TRBV18
CDR3 protein: CASSPRDRSSGNTIYF
CDR3 DNA: TGTGCCAGCTCACCACGGGACAGGAGCTCTGGAAACACCATATATTTT

D gene: NA
clone size: NA
J gene: TRBJ1-2
V gene: TRBV4-1
CDR3 protein: CASSQGPGSAEGYTF
CDR3 DNA: TGCGCCAGCAGCCAAGGTCCAGGGTCGGCGGAGGGCTACACCTTC

D gene: NA
clone size: NA
J gene: TRBJ1-5
V gene: TRBV12-5
CDR3 protein: CASGLVYTEGGNQPQHF
CDR3 DNA: TGTGCTAGTGGTTTGGTATATACAGAGGGGGGCAATCAGCCCCAGCATTTT

D gene: TRBD1
clone size: NA
J gene: TRBJ2-7
V gene: TRBV11-1
CDR3 protein: CASSQQGKQYF
CDR3 DNA: TGTGCCAGCAGCCAACAGGGGAAGCAGTACTTC

D gene: TRBD1
clone size: NA
J gene: TRBJ1-2
V gene: TRBV5-5
CDR3 protein: CASSQGGGYGYTF
CDR3 DNA: TGTGCCAGCAGCCAAGGGGGCGGCTATGGCTACACCTTC

D gene: NA
clone size: NA
J gene: TRBJ2-5
V gene: TRBV19
CDR3 protein: CASSVSQETQYF
CDR3 DNA: TGTGCCAGTAGTGTCTCCCAAGAGACCCAGTACTTC

D gene: NA
clone size: NA
J gene: TRBJ1-1
V gene: TRBV3-1/TRBV3-2
CDR3 protein: CASSPPSDSEAFF
CDR3 DNA: TGTGCCAGCAGCCCCCCTTCGGACTCTGAAGCTTTCTTT

D gene: TRBD1
clone size: NA
J gene: TRBJ1-2
V gene: TRBV10-3
CDR3 protein: CAIRGDSSSYGYTF
CDR3 DNA: TGTGCCATCAGGGGGGACAGTTCTTCCTATGGCTACACCTTC

D gene: NA
clone size: NA
J gene: TRBJ2-4
V gene: TRBV21-1
CDR3 protein: CASSGTGFGAKNIQYF
CDR3 DNA: TGTGCCAGCAGCGGGACAGGGTTTGGTGCCAAAAACATTCAGTACTTC

D gene: NA
clone size: NA
J gene: TRBJ2-5
V gene: TRBV29-1
CDR3 protein: CSVQTGGETQYF
CDR3 DNA: TGCAGCGTGCAGACAGGAGGAGAGACCCAGTACTTC

D gene: TRBD1
clone size: NA
J gene: TRBJ2-3
V gene: TRBV5-1
CDR3 protein: CASSLVPRQGTTDTQYF
CDR3 DNA: TGCGCCAGCAGCTTGGTTCCCCGACAGGGAACCACAGATACGCAGTATTTT

D gene: NA
clone size: NA
J gene: TRBJ1-2
V gene: TRBV19
CDR3 protein: CASSIENRALNYGYTF
CDR3 DNA: TGTGCCAGTAGTATAGAGAACAGGGCCCTTAACTATGGCTACACCTTC

D gene: NA
clone size: NA
J gene: TRBJ1-1
V gene: TRBV10-3
CDR3 protein: CAISVGQTNTEAFF
CDR3 DNA: TGTGCCATCAGTGTGGGCCAGACGAACACTGAAGCTTTCTTT

D gene: NA
clone size: NA
J gene: TRBJ2-6
V gene: TRBV29-1
CDR3 protein: CSVASGIGANVLTF
CDR3 DNA: TGCAGCGTTGCTTCGGGGATTGGGGCCAACGTCCTGACTTTC

D gene: NA
clone size: NA
J gene: TRBJ1-2
V gene: TRBV7-6
CDR3 protein: CASTTGGRGYTF
CDR3 DNA: TGTGCCAGCACCACCGGGGGTCGTGGCTACACCTTC

D gene: NA
clone size: NA
J gene: TRBJ2-2
V gene: TRBV9
CDR3 protein: CASSVVPDSNTGELFF
CDR3 DNA: TGTGCCAGCAGCGTAGTTCCAGACTCGAACACCGGGGAGCTGTTTTTT

D gene: TRBD1
clone size: NA
J gene: TRBJ2-5
V gene: TRBV7-2
CDR3 protein: CAGTTGGRETQYF
CDR3 DNA: TGTGCCGGAACGACAGGGGGCAGGGAGACCCAGTACTTC

D gene: TRBD1
clone size: NA
J gene: TRBJ2-1
V gene: TRBV9
CDR3 protein: CASSFGGTGGIDEQFF
CDR3 DNA: TGTGCCAGCAGCTTCGGTGGGACAGGGGGCATAGATGAGCAGTTCTTC

D gene: TRBD2
clone size: NA
J gene: TRBJ2-1
V gene: TRBV5-5
CDR3 protein: CASREAGGNLYEQFF
CDR3 DNA: TGTGCCAGCAGAGAAGCGGGGGGAAATCTCTATGAGCAGTTCTTC

D gene: NA
clone size: NA
J gene: TRBJ1-5
V gene: TRBV27
CDR3 protein: CASSSPSSNQPQHF
CDR3 DNA: TGTGCCAGCAGTTCTCCCTCTAGCAATCAGCCCCAGCATTTT

D gene: TRBD1
clone size: NA
J gene: TRBJ2-1
V gene: TRBV5-4
CDR3 protein: CASSEGTAYNEQFF
CDR3 DNA: TGTGCCAGCAGCGAAGGGACAGCTTACAATGAGCAGTTCTTC

D gene: TRBD1
clone size: once
J gene: TRBJ1-2
V gene: TRBV5-6
CDR3 protein: CASSVPGQAFYGYTF
CDR3 DNA: TGTGCCAGCAGCGTACCGGGACAGGCATTCTATGGCTACACCTTC

D gene: NA
clone size: NA
J gene: TRBJ1-4
V gene: TRBV7-9
CDR3 protein: CASRYIGENEKLFF
CDR3 DNA: TGTGCCAGCAGATATATAGGGGAAAATGAAAAACTGTTTTTT

D gene: NA
clone size: NA
J gene: TRBJ1-1
V gene: TRBV28
CDR3 protein: CASSLTRVPEAFF
CDR3 DNA: TGTGCCAGCAGTTTGACCAGGGTCCCTGAAGCTTTCTTT

D gene: NA
clone size: NA
J gene: TRBJ1-5
V gene: TRBV4-2
CDR3 protein: CASSSRQSNQPQHF
CDR3 DNA: TGTGCCAGCAGCTCTAGACAGAGCAATCAGCCCCAGCATTTT